Below are 12 T cell receptor beta chains sequenced from a single sample in a study of shared clonotypes between healthy human individuals. Here immunoSEQ multiplex PCR was the method, and the copy in TCRdb shows in-frame clones only, minus some. This sample has around 2.3 million clones; approximately 95% occur once, and the top ten carry roughly 0.13%. The specimen sequenced was naive CD4+ T cells sorted from blood. The subset is: CD45RA+ positively selected. These receptors were obtained from a man younger than 30 in good health.

Details on this clone: The sample carries other DNA sequences with the same CDR3. V and J are TRBV11-2 and TRBJ1-5; D not resolved. This CDR3 has 13 amino acids. Trimming shortened V by 0 bases and J by 5 bases, and 5 bases separated the two germline ends. Germline CDR1 and CDR2: SGHAT and FQNNGV. CDR3 sequence reads: CASSLDPYQPQHF. The DNA of the CDR3 is TGTGCCAGCAGCTTAGATCCCTATCAGCCCCAGCATTTT.

The V and J genes are TRBV9 and TRBJ2-5, with D possibly being TRBD2 (6 bases). Per the germline V gene, CDR1 is SGDLS and CDR2 is YYNGEE. The length of the CDR3 is 12 residues. Trimming cost V 3 bases and J 4 bases, with 7 bases left between them. The CDR3 loop reads CASSGDLETQYF. The CDR3, as DNA: TGTGCCAGCAGCGGGGACTTAGAGACCCAGTACTTC.

V gene TRBV19 combines with J gene TRBJ2-1, with D unresolved. V was cut by 7 bases and J by 0 bases, with 7 bases left in between. Germline CDR1 and CDR2: LNHDA and SQIVND (reference sequence). The length of the CDR3 is 13 residues. For the CDR3, the DNA is TGTGCCAGTAAGGCAGGCTCCTACAATGAGCAGTTCTTC. Protein: CASKAGSYNEQFF.

The CDR3 DNA follows: TGTGCCAGCAAAGACCCGGCGGACGAGCAGTACTTC. It codes for CASKDPADEQYF. The chain combines TRBV6-5 with TRBJ2-7; no clear D. The CDR3 covers 12 residues. The V gene's germline CDR1 is MNHEY and CDR2 SVGAGI. Trimming stripped 7 bases from V and 5 bases from J, with 12 bases between.

This rearrangement joins TRBV10-3 to TRBJ2-2; D is perhaps TRBD1 or TRBD2 (5 bases each). The germline CDR1 and CDR2 sequences are ENHRY and SYGVKD. V lost 6 bases, J lost 1 base, and 9 bases lay in between. The CDR3 has 14 residues. The CDR3: CAIRGTGNTGELFF. The CDR3 DNA reads TGTGCCATCAGAGGGACGGGGAACACCGGGGAGCTGTTTTTT.

V is TRBV30 and J is TRBJ2-1; 11 bases agree with TRBD2. V gave up 7 bases and J gave up 8 bases; unmatched junction bases: 10. This CDR3 region has 14 residues. Germline values: CDR1 GTSNPN, CDR2 SVGIG (reference sequence). The CDR3 sequence: CAFDSGGAVDEQFF. In nucleotides, the CDR3 is TGTGCCTTTGATAGCGGGGGGGCCGTGGATGAGCAGTTCTTC. Full variable domain (missing parts from reference TRBV30 and TRBJ2-1): SQTIHQWPATLVQPVGSPLSLECTVEGTSNPNLYWYRQAAGRGLQLLFYSVGIGQISSEVPQNLSASRPQDRQFILSSKKLLLSDSGFYLCAFDSGGAVDEQFFGPGTRLTVL.

This clone was seen only once. The chain couples TRBV2 to TRBJ2-7; 10 bases are a match to TRBD2. J gave up 5 bases and V 5 bases, and 15 bases lay outside the gene matches. Germline V gene lookup returns CDR1 SNHLY and CDR2 FYNNEI. This CDR3 is 17 amino acids long. This chain's CDR3 is CASSSRVLAGGAHEQYF. The CDR3 DNA sequence: TGTGCCAGCAGTTCCAGGGTGTTAGCGGGAGGTGCCCACGAGCAGTACTTC.

This clone is a singleton in its sample. The gene calls are TRBV6-6 and TRBJ2-7; 7 nucleotides line up with TRBD1. J was trimmed by 2 bases and V by 8 bases; bases with no gene match: 6. This CDR3 has 13 amino acids. CDR1 and CDR2 from the germline V gene are MNHNY and SVGAGI (reference sequence). The DNA of the CDR3 is TGTGCCAGCGCCGACAGGGTACCCTACGAGCAGTACTTC. Translation: CASADRVPYEQYF.

The chain combines TRBV6-6 with TRBJ1-2; a weak D match, TRBD1 (6 bases). The CDR3 extends over 13 amino acids. V lost 9 bases and J lost 2, with 13 bases in between. Germline V gives CDR1 MNHNY, CDR2 SVGAGI (reference sequence). The CDR3 coding sequence is TGTGCCAGTCAGACAGGAAACAACTATGGCTACACCTTC. Its protein is CASQTGNNYGYTF.

The chain is built from TRBV6-5 and TRBJ2-7; D possibly corresponds to TRBD1 (6 bases). The germline gives CDR1 MNHEY, CDR2 SVGAGI. The CDR3 is made up of 15 amino acids. V was cut by 0 bases and J by 2 bases, with 11 bases left in between. The CDR3 nucleotides read TGTGCCAGCAGTTACTCGAGGGGGTCCGCCTACGAGCAGTACTTC. It is translated as CASSYSRGSAYEQYF.

V and J are TRBV10-3 and TRBJ1-4; no firm D call. CDR3 length: 13 amino acids. Germline CDR1 ENHRY, CDR2 SYGVKD. The ends were cut back, 4 bases at V and 8 bases at J, with 11 bases in the middle. CDR3 residues: CAISAQVGEKLFF. The CDR3 DNA reads TGTGCCATCAGTGCCCAGGTTGGGGAAAAACTGTTTTTT.

V is TRBV28 and J is TRBJ2-5; weak D call: TRBD2 (5 bases). This CDR3 has 14 amino acids. Germline V gene sequence: CDR1 MDHEN, CDR2 SYDVKM. With 3 bases removed from V and 5 bases from J, the gap between germline ends came to 13 bases. CDR3 residues: CASSFAGEWETQYF. The CDR3 DNA is TGTGCCAGCAGTTTCGCCGGGGAGTGGGAGACCCAGTACTTC.